This is a list of T cell receptor beta chains from one sample in a study of blood T cell repertoires in COVID-19. Generated by immunoSEQ multiplex PCR, the TCRdb table keeps only in-frame clones and is missing some. The sample includes 95,000 or so clones, less than 85% seen only once; the top ten take approximately 18%. The specimen was peripheral blood. These receptors were obtained from an elderly woman with active or convalescent COVID-19. Each CDR3 is given with its conserved first and last residue. D genes are given only for firm matches. The size field is filled for only some rows; it gives once, few, many or a size class.

v_gene	d_gene	j_gene	abundance	CDR3aa	CDR3nt
TRBV2	-	TRBJ2-5	many	CASSVEGTETQYF	TGTGCCAGCAGTGTTGAGGGAACAGAGACCCAGTACTTC
TRBV7-9	-	TRBJ2-2	-	CASSPPGDTNTGELFF	TGTGCCAGCAGCCCCCCGGGGGATACGAACACCGGGGAGCTGTTTTTT
TRBV9	TRBD2	TRBJ2-3	-	CASSPGLASTDTQYF	TGTGCCAGCAGTCCAGGACTAGCGAGCACAGATACGCAGTATTTT
TRBV24-1	-	TRBJ2-2	-	CATSDPPGEGWGLFF	TGTGCCACCAGTGATCCGCCCGGAGAGGGTTGGGGGCTGTTTTTT
TRBV10-3	TRBD2	TRBJ2-5	-	CAIRGLAGETQYF	TGTGCCATCAGGGGACTAGCGGGGGAGACCCAGTACTTC
TRBV6-5	TRBD1	TRBJ1-2	-	CASSPGTGVHGYTF	TGTGCCAGCAGTCCAGGGACAGGGGTACATGGCTACACCTTC
TRBV7-9	TRBD1	TRBJ2-5	once	CASSWGQLQETQYF	TGTGCCAGCAGCTGGGGACAGCTACAAGAGACCCAGTACTTC
TRBV30	-	TRBJ1-2	-	CAWSRDRRCQAEYGYTF	TGTGCCTGGAGTAGAGACAGGCGGTGTCAGGCGGAATACGGCTACACCTTC
TRBV14	TRBD2	TRBJ2-1	once	CASSQGLAGGREQFF	TGTGCCAGCAGCCAAGGTCTAGCGGGAGGGCGTGAGCAGTTCTTC
TRBV2	-	TRBJ1-4	-	CASSREKLFF	TGTGCCAGTTCCCGGGAAAAACTGTTTTTT
TRBV20-1	-	TRBJ1-2	-	CSVSELGALYGYTF	TGCAGTGTCAGTGAATTAGGAGCCCTCTATGGCTACACCTTC
TRBV9	TRBD1	TRBJ2-7	-	CASSVWDRGFQNEQYF	TGTGCCAGCAGCGTATGGGACAGGGGCTTTCAGAACGAGCAGTACTTC